One sample yielded the 29 T cell receptor beta chains listed below, sequenced in a study of T-cell memory formation after mild COVID-19. TCRdb re-analysed the 5' RACE reads in MiXCR, keeping a single row per CDR3 protein. The sample consists of about 190,000 distinct CDR3 sequences, 10% to 13% of them appearing once. Source material: PBMCs or a T cell subset sorted from them (not recorded which). Source of these receptors: a man between 18 and 29 years old who had mild COVID-19 (a few samples of this study predate the infection). Cell type and time point are not known.

V usage is TRBV2 and J usage is TRBJ1-3; D unclear. The germline V gene encodes CDR1 SNHLY and CDR2 FYNNEI. CDR3 size: 12 residues. Trimming pared 4 bases from V and 7 bases from J, leaving 8 bases between. The CDR3 reads CASSGDVNTIYF. CDR3 coding DNA: TGTGCCAGCAGTGGAGACGTTAACACCATATATTTT. Full variable domain (remainder filled in from reference TRBV2 and TRBJ1-3): EPEVTQTPSHQVTQMGQEVILRCVPISNHLYFYWYRQILGQKVEFLVSFYNNEISEKSEIFDDQFSVERPDGSNFTLKIRSTKLEDSAMYFCASSGDVNTIYFGEGSWLTVV.

This clonotype came up a few times. J is TRBJ1-1 and V is TRBV4-3; TRBD1 aligns across 7 bases. CDR1 is LGHNA, CDR2 YSLEER, per germline. CDR3 length: 15 amino acids. Germline trimming cut 4 bases from V and 1 base from J; bases unmatched to any gene: 6. The CDR3 is CASSPRQGENTEAFF. DNA of the CDR3: TGCGCCAGCAGCCCCCGACAGGGAGAGAACACTGAAGCTTTCTTT.

The rearrangement links TRBV20-1 to TRBJ2-1; D is perhaps TRBD2 (6 bases). There are 14 residues in the CDR3. Per the germline V gene, CDR1 is DFQATT and CDR2 is SNEGSKA (reference sequence). V lost 4 bases and J lost 8, with 18 bases in between. CDR3 DNA: TGCAGTGCTAACCCAGCGGGTGCGGGGCATGAGCAGTTCTTC. Translation gives CSANPAGAGHEQFF.

V is TRBV6-6 and J is TRBJ2-1, with 11 bases lining up with TRBD2. In germline, CDR1 is MNHNY, CDR2 SVGAGI (reference sequence). The CDR3 loop spans 17 amino acids. Trimming cost V 7 bases and J 13 bases; bases outside gene matches: 21. The CDR3 here is CASTRNIAGGLIAHQFF. The CDR3 DNA sequence: TGTGCCAGCACCAGAAACATAGCGGGGGGGCTCATTGCGCATCAGTTCTTC.

CDR3: CASSLVFGGTGNQPQHF. The CDR3 bases are TGTGCCAGCAGCTTAGTTTTCGGGGGCACGGGCAATCAGCCCCAGCATTTT. The chain combines TRBV7-9 with TRBJ1-5, with D perhaps TRBD1 (6 bases). The CDR3 is 17 amino acids. Germline V gives CDR1 SEHNR, CDR2 FQNEAQ (reference sequence). V lost 1 base and J lost 2, with 15 bases in between.

This clonotype was picked up a small number of times. This chain joins TRBV21-1 and TRBJ1-4; the table's D call TRBD1 went unverified against the DNA. TRBV21-1 is noted as a pseudogene. This CDR3 region has 16 residues. The CDR3 nucleotides read TGTGCCAGCAGCAAAGCGCCCGGACAGGATAATGAAAAACTGTTTTTT. Translated: CASSKAPGQDNEKLFF.

This chain uses TRBV7-2 with TRBJ2-7; no clear D gene. Looked up from germline, CDR1 is SGHTA and CDR2 is FQGNSA. This CDR3 spans 13 amino acids. Between the trimmed V and J ends, which lost 5 bases and 2 bases, there was a span of 10 bases. In DNA, the CDR3 is TGTGCCAGCAGCCTCCAGCCTGCCTACGAGCAGTACGTC. Protein product: CASSLQPAYEQYV.

The chain uses TRBV5-1 and TRBJ2-3; the match to TRBD2 covers 14 bases. Losses at the gene ends were 3 bases for V and 7 bases for J; bases not matched to a gene: 4. This CDR3 is 15 amino acids long. Per germline, CDR1 SGHRS and CDR2 YFSETQ. Written as DNA, the CDR3 is TGCGCCAGCAGCTCGACTAGCGGGGGGGTTTATACGCAGTATTTT. Protein: CASSSTSGGVYTQYF.

This clonotype was observed at least ten times. The chain is built from TRBV7-9 and TRBJ2-7; 7 bases are a match to TRBD1. The CDR3 is made up of 12 amino acids. Germline V gene lookup returns CDR1 SEHNR and CDR2 FQNEAQ (reference sequence). With 5 bases clipped from V and 8 bases from J, the junction kept 6 bases outside the gene matches. CDR3 loop: CASSTGQAQQYV. The CDR3 DNA reads as TGTGCCAGCAGCACAGGACAGGCGCAGCAGTACGTC.

This clonotype showed up just a few times. The chain is built from TRBV12-3 or TRBV12-4 and TRBJ1-1; D is undetermined. The CDR3 sequence is 15 residues long. V lost 1 base, J lost 2 bases, and 11 bases lay in between. CDR3 coding DNA: TGTGCCAGCAGTTTAGGGGTATCGGGAAACACTGAAGCTTTCTTT. Its protein is CASSLGVSGNTEAFF.

The chain has TRBV20-1 and TRBJ1-2, with 10 positions matching TRBD1. CDR1 and CDR2 from the germline V gene are DFQATT and SNEGSKA (reference sequence). The CDR3 length is 13 residues. The trim removed 6 bases at V and 7 bases at J, leaving 8 bases unmatched. The CDR3 sequence is CSAPGTGDFGYTF. The CDR3 DNA reads TGCAGTGCCCCTGGGACAGGGGATTTTGGCTACACCTTC.

This clonotype has at least ten counts. The genes are TRBV12-3 or TRBV12-4 and TRBJ2-3; the D is unclear. V was cut by 5 bases and J by 2 bases, with 2 bases left in between. There are 11 residues in the CDR3. For the CDR3, the DNA is TGTGCCAGCAGTGCCACAGATACGCAGTATTTT. This translates into CASSATDTQYF.

This clonotype has more than one count but fewer than ten. The chain couples TRBV3-1 to TRBJ2-2, with D unresolved. The CDR3 contains 12 residues. Trimming took off 8 bases at V and 9 bases at J, with 13 bases between the two ends. Germline CDR1 is LGHDT and CDR2 is YNNKEL (reference sequence). DNA for the CDR3: TGTGCCAGCGCCTTCGAAAGCCGGGAGCTGTTTTTT. This gives the protein CASAFESRELFF.

This clonotype was observed at least ten times. The CDR3 loop is CASSQERQQYF. CDR3 DNA sequence: TGTGCCAGCAGCCAAGAACGCCAGCAGTACTTC. The chain links TRBV4-2 to TRBJ2-7; D uncertain. With 0 bases removed from V and 8 bases from J, the gap between germline ends came to 5 bases. Germline V CDR1 and CDR2: LGHNA, YNFKEQ. The CDR3 contains 11 residues.

This clonotype has a handful of counts. The CDR3 loop is CASSLDITGELFF. CDR3 DNA: TGTGCCAGCTCACTCGACATCACCGGGGAGCTGTTTTTT. The chain recombines TRBV18 with TRBJ2-2; the D is unclear. Trimming took off 4 bases at V and 4 bases at J, with 7 bases between the two ends. Germline assignment: CDR1 KGHSH and CDR2 LQKENI. The CDR3 covers 13 residues.

This clonotype was recorded many times. This chain uses TRBV5-1 with TRBJ1-2; D is perhaps TRBD1 (5 bases). Germline CDR1 reads SGHRS; CDR2 reads YFSETQ. The CDR3 length is 13 residues. The V and J ends lost 2 bases and 8 bases respectively, with 13 bases between them. CDR3 amino acids: CASSFGQGGGYTF. The CDR3 region has the DNA TGCGCCAGCAGCTTCGGGCAGGGCGGAGGCTACACCTTC.

This clonotype was seen a handful of times. J is TRBJ2-7 and V is TRBV6-6; D is possibly TRBD1 (7 bases). In germline, CDR1 is MNHNY, CDR2 SVGAGI (reference sequence). The CDR3 covers 12 residues. Trimming shortened V by 5 bases and J by 5 bases, and 10 bases separated the two germline ends. CDR3 region: CASSQGGNEQYF. CDR3 DNA: TGTGCCAGCAGTCAGGGGGGCAACGAGCAGTACTTC.

The chain combines TRBV7-6 with TRBJ2-7; D is unresolved. The CDR3 covers 15 residues. Trimming left V 4 bases short and J 3 bases short, with 16 bases between. Germline V lookup: CDR1 SGHVS, CDR2 FNYEAQ. The CDR3 DNA is TGTGCCAGCAGCTCCGTAACTGGCACCATCTACGAGCAGTACTTC. Translation: CASSSVTGTIYEQYF.

The V and J genes are TRBV4-3 and TRBJ1-1, with D hard to call. Germline V gene sequence: CDR1 LGHNA, CDR2 YSLEER. Deletions cut 0 bases from V and 1 base from J, with 12 bases between. This CDR3 is built from 16 residues. The CDR3 DNA is TGCGCCAGCAGCCAAGATCTGTGGAAGACGAACACTGAAGCTTTCTTT. As protein: CASSQDLWKTNTEAFF.

In its sample, this clonotype was seen many times. The chain carries TRBV7-2 and TRBJ2-5, with TRBD2 as a possible D gene (5 bases). V gave up 2 bases and J gave up 1 base, with 17 bases separating them. Germline assignment: CDR1 SGHTA and CDR2 FQGNSA. The CDR3 is 17 residues long. The CDR3 loop reads CASSLIDRGRPQETQYF. The CDR3 DNA reads TGTGCCAGCAGCTTAATCGACCGCGGGCGGCCCCAAGAGACCCAGTACTTC.

This clonotype occurred a few times. V gene TRBV7-2 combines with J gene TRBJ1-3; D is ambiguous. The CDR3 totals 15 residues. Germline lookup yields CDR1 SGHTA and CDR2 FQGNSA. Trimming shortened V by 4 bases and J by 2 bases, and 12 bases separated the two germline ends. The DNA for the CDR3 is TGTGCCAGCAGCTCCCCGGGGATTGCTGGAAACACCATATATTTT. This codes for CASSSPGIAGNTIYF.

This clonotype was observed a few times. The chain joins TRBV11-2 to TRBJ2-2; 10 bases match TRBD1. In germline, CDR1 is SGHAT, CDR2 FQNNGV. This CDR3 spans 14 amino acids. V lost 6 bases, J lost 7 bases, and 5 bases stayed unmatched. The CDR3 coding sequence is TGTGCCAGCAGGCGGACAGGGGGAGACGGGGAGCTGTTTTTT. This sequence encodes CASRRTGGDGELFF.

This clonotype was counted at least ten times. The chain is built from TRBV5-1 and TRBJ1-1; D not certain. The ends were cut back, 1 base at V and 4 bases at J, with 17 bases in the middle. This CDR3 has 16 amino acids. CDR1 is SGHRS and CDR2 is YFSETQ in the germline V gene. CDR3 in amino acids: CASSLKTSGYSTEAFF. The CDR3 region has the DNA TGCGCCAGCAGCTTGAAGACTTCTGGGTACAGCACTGAAGCTTTCTTT.

The chain combines TRBV6-2 or TRBV6-3 with TRBJ1-2, with 7 bases matching TRBD1. Per the germline V gene, CDR1 is MNHEY and CDR2 is SVGEGT. CDR3 length: 13 residues. Germline trimming cut 8 bases from V and 2 bases from J; bases unmatched to any gene: 5. The CDR3, as DNA: TGTGCCAGCCGAGGACAGGAGAACTATGGCTACACCTTC. It is translated as CASRGQENYGYTF.

There are a few counts of this clonotype. V is TRBV18 and J is TRBJ1-6; TRBD1 might be the D (6 bases). The V end lost 2 bases, the J end lost 3 bases, and 8 bases lay between the germline ends. The CDR3 covers 15 residues. Looked up from germline, CDR1 is KGHSH and CDR2 is LQKENI. The CDR3 region is CASSPTGLYNSPLHF. Written as DNA, the CDR3 is TGTGCCAGCTCACCAACAGGGCTCTATAATTCACCCCTCCACTTT.

The gene calls are TRBV3-1 and TRBJ1-1, with D uncertain. Germline V gene sequence: CDR1 LGHDT, CDR2 YNNKEL (reference sequence). This CDR3 contains 13 residues. Trimming removed 2 bases at V and 1 base at J, with 5 bases between. DNA for the CDR3: TGTGCCAGCAGCCAACTGGGGAACACTGAAGCTTTCTTT. Amino acids: CASSQLGNTEAFF.

In this sample, this clonotype turned up a few times. CDR3 DNA: TGTGCCAGCAGGCTACTAGCGGGGGGGAACAATGAGCAGTTCTTC. This translates into CASRLLAGGNNEQFF. V gene TRBV12-3 or TRBV12-4 combines with J gene TRBJ2-1; TRBD2 agrees at 13 bases. This CDR3 comprises 15 residues. V lost 6 bases to trimming and J lost 5 bases; unmatched junction nucleotides: 4.

At least ten counts were recorded for this clonotype. The chain recombines TRBV7-9 with TRBJ1-2; a possible D gene is TRBD1 (6 bases). V lost 1 base to trimming and J lost 4 bases, with 13 bases between them. There are 15 residues in the CDR3. Germline CDR1 SEHNR, CDR2 FQNEAQ (reference sequence). This chain's CDR3 is CASSLDTGTPYGYTF. The CDR3 bases are TGTGCCAGCAGCTTAGACACCGGGACACCCTATGGCTACACCTTC.

There are a few counts of this clonotype. This chain joins TRBV5-1 and TRBJ2-3; D is possibly TRBD1 (5 bases). Germline V CDR1 and CDR2: SGHRS, YFSETQ. V lost 0 bases to trimming and J lost 0 bases, with 8 bases between them. The CDR3 has 15 amino acids. In DNA, the CDR3 is TGCGCCAGCAGCTTGGGACAGACTAGCACAGATACGCAGTATTTT. Its translation is CASSLGQTSTDTQYF.